Each of the 2 T cell receptor beta chains below was sequenced from the same sample in a study of beta chain features in type 1 diabetes. TCRB transcripts that were expressed got sequenced, as all of the isolated RNA had been reverse transcribed. The table came from immunoSEQ multiplex PCR; TCRdb's copy has only in-frame clones and leaves some out. The repertoire holds 120,000 to 150,000 clones, around 13% seen once, with around 1.2% in the top ten. These receptors' antigens are unknown. Study findings and constraints: Within each of all four CD4+ subsets, Type 1 diabetes patients had TCRB CDR3s that were moderately but significantly shorter.

Sequencing used central memory CD4+ T cells from blood. Receptors originate from a man between 18 and 29 years old with type 1 diabetes.

This clone was recorded a few times. The chain links TRBV18 to TRBJ1-2, with TRBD1 matching 9 bases. Trimming cost V 3 bases and J 4 bases; bases outside gene matches: 6. CDR3 length: 15 residues. CDR1 KGHSH and CDR2 LQKENI come from the germline V gene. CDR3 DNA sequence: TGTGCCAGCTCACCGGGACAGGGAAGGTTCTATGGCTACACCTTC. Its translation is CASSPGQGRFYGYTF. The complete variable domain, with remaining parts taken from reference TRBV18 and TRBJ1-2, reads NAGVMQNPRHLVRRRGQEARLRCSPMKGHSHVYWYRQLPEEGLKFMVYLQKENIIDESGMPKERFSAEFPKEGPSILRIQQVVRGDSAAYFCASSPGQGRFYGYTFGSGTRLTVV.

This chain connects TRBV9 to TRBJ1-1, with a tentative D call TRBD1 (5 bases). Trimming removed 0 bases from V and 1 base from J, with 16 bases in between. This CDR3 is built from 17 residues. The V gene's germline CDR1 is SGDLS and CDR2 YYNGEE. CDR3 amino acids: CASSVDSRGRRNTEAFF. CDR3 nucleotide sequence: TGTGCCAGCAGCGTAGATTCGAGGGGCAGGAGGAACACTGAAGCTTTCTTT.